This TCR beta chain was profiled in a study of CD8 T cells in ankylosing spondylitis. On this clonotype itself: Its antigen is unknown.

TCR beta libraries were made by quantitative 5'-RACE with molecular barcodes. MiXCR, applied by TCRdb to the 5' RACE reads, yields one record per CDR3 protein. Of tens of thousands of distinct CDR3 sequences listed, about 6% are singletons. CDR3 length equals 12 residues. Germline V lookup: CDR1 SGHRS, CDR2 YFSETQ. The ends were cut back, 1 base at V and 8 bases at J, with 7 bases in the middle. General observations from the study: It appeared that ankylosing spondylitis blood was characterized by a TCR beta motif of fewer than ten highly homologous variants. A number of the motif variants had already been described in reactive arthritis synovial fluid and blood. Significantly higher representation of disease-linked clones was reported for matched ankylosing spondylitis synovial fluid.

Material: synovial fluid, either unsorted or a sorted T cell fraction (not recorded which). The source of this sequence is a male donor with ankylosing spondylitis. The J gene is TRBJ2-1, the V gene TRBV5-1; no clear D. The CDR3 nucleotides are TGCGCCAGCAGCTTGAACCTAGATGAGCAGTTCTTC. This gives the protein CASSLNLDEQFF.